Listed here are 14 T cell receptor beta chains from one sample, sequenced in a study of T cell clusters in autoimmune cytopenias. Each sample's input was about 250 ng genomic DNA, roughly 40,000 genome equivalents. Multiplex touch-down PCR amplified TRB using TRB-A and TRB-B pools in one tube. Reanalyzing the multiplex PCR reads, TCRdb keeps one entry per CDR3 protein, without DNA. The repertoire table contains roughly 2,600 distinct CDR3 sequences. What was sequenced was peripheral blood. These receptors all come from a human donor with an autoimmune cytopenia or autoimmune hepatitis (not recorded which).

CDR3: CASSQDPRGGWTNTIYF. This sequence joins TRBV4-2 and TRBJ1-3; the D call from TCRdb, TRBD1, cannot be confirmed without DNA. This CDR3 contains 17 residues. Germline lookup yields CDR1 LGHNA and CDR2 YNFKEQ.

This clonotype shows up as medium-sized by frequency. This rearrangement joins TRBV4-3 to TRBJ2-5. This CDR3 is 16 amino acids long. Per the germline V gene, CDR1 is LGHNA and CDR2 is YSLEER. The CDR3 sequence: CASSRGDWGNQETQYF.

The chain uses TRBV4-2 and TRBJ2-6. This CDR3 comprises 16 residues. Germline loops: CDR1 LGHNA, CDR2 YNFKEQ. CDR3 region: CASSQDGGAGANVLTF.

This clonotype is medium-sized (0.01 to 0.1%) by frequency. The CDR3 protein is CASSLGTSGAYEQYF. The gene calls are TRBV5-6 and TRBJ2-7; without DNA, the TCRdb call of TRBD2 cannot be checked. CDR1 is SGHDT and CDR2 is YYEEEE in the germline V gene. CDR3 length: 15 amino acids.

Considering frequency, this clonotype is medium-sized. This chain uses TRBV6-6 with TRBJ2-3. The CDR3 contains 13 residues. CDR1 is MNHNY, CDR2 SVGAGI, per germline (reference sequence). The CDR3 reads CASSYTLEDTQYF.

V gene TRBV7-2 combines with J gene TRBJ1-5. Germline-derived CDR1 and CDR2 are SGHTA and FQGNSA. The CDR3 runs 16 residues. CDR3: CASSSRHNSASQPQHF.

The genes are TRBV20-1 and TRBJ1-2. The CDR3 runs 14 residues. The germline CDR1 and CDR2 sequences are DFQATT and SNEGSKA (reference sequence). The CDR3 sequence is CSARGRVAGSGYTF.

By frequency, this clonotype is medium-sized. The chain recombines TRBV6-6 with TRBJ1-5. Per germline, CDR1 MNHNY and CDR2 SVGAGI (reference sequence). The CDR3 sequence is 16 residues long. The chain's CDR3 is CASRPWRGANNQPQHF.

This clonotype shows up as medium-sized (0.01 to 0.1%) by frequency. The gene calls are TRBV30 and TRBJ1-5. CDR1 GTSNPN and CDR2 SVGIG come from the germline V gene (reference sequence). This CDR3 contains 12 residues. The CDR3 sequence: CAWSVGNQPQHF.

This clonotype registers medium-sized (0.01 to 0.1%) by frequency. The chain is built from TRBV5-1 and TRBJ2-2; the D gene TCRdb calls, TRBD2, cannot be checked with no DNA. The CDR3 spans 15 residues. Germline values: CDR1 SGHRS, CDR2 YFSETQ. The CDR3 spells CASSLERINTGELFF.

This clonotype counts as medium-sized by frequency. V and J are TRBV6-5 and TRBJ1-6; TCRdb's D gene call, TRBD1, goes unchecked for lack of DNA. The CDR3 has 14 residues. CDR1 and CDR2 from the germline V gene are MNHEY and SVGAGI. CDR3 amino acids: CASLPQGAGSPLHF.

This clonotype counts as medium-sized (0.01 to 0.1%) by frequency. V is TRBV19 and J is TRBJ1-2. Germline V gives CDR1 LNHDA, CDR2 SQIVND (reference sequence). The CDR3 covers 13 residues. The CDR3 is CASSIRERAGYTF.

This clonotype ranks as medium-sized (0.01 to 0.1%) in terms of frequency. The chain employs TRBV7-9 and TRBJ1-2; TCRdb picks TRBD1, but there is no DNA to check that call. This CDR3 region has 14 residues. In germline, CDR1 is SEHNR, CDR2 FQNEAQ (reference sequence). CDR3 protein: CASSPGSGDYGYTF. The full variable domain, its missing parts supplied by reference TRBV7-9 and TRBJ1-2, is DTGVSQNPRHKITKRGQNVTFRCDPISEHNRLYWYRQTLGQGPEFLTYFQNEAQLEKSRLLSDRFSAERPKGSFSTLEIQRTEQGDSAMYLCASSPGSGDYGYTFGSGTRLTVV.

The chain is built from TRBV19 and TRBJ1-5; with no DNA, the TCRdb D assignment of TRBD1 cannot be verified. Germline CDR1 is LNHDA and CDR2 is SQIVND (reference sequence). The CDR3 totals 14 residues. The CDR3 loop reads CASSIGTGNQPQHF.